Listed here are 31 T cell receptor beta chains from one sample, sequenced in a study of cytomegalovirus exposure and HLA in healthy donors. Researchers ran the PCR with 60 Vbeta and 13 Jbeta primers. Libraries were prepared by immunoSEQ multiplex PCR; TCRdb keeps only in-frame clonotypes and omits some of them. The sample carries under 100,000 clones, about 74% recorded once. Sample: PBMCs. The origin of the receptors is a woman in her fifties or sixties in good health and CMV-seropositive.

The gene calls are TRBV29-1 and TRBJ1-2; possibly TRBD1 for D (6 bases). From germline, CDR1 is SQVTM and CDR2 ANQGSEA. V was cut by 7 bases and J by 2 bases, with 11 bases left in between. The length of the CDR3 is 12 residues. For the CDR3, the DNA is TGCAGCGCGGACAGTCGAAACTATGGCTACACCTTC. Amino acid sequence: CSADSRNYGYTF.

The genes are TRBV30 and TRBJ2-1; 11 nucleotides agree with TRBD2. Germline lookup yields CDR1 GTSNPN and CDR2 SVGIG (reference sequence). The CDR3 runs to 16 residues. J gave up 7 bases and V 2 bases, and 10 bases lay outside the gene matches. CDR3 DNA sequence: TGTGCCTGGAGTCTCCTACTAGCGGGAGTAGGGAATGAGCAGTTCTTC. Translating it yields CAWSLLLAGVGNEQFF.

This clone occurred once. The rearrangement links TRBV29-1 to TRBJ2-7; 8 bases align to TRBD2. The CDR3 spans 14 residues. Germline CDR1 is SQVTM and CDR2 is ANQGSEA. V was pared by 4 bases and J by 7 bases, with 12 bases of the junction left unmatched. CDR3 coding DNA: TGCAGCGTTGTGACTAGCGCGAGCACGGGGGAGCAGTACTTC. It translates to CSVVTSASTGEQYF.

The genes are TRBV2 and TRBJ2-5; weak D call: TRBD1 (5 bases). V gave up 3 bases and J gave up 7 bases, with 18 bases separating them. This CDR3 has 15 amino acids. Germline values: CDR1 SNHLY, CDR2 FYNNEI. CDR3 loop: CASSEEQALSPTQYF. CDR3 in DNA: TGTGCCAGCAGTGAGGAACAGGCTTTATCCCCGACCCAGTACTTC. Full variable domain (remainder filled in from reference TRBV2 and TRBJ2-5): EPEVTQTPSHQVTQMGQEVILRCVPISNHLYFYWYRQILGQKVEFLVSFYNNEISEKSEIFDDQFSVERPDGSNFTLKIRSTKLEDSAMYFCASSEEQALSPTQYFGPGTRLLVL.

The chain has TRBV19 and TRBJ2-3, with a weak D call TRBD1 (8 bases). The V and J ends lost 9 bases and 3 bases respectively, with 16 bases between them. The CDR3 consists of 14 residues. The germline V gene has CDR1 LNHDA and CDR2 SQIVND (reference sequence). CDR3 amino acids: CASQGQGGTDTQYF. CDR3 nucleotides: TGTGCCAGCCAAGGACAGGGAGGGACAGATACGCAGTATTTT.

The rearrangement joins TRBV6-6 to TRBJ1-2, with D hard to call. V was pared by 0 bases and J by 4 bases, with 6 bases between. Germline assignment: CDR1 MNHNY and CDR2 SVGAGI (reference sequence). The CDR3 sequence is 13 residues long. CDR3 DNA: TGTGCCAGCAGTTACTCGGAGTTCTATGGCTACACCTTC. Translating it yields CASSYSEFYGYTF.

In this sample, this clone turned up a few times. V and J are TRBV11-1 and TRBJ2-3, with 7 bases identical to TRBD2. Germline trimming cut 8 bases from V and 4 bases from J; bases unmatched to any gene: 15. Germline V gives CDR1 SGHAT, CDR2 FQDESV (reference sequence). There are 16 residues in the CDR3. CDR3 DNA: TGTGCCAGCCAACACCAGGCGGCGGGAGTTTCAGATACGCAGTATTTT. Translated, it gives CASQHQAAGVSDTQYF.

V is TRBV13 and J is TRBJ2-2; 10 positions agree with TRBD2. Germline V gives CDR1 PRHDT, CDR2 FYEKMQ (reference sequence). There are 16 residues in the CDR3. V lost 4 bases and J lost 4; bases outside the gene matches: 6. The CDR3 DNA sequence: TGTGCCAGCAGCTCTCTAGCGGGAGAGGTCACCGGGGAGCTGTTTTTT. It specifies CASSSLAGEVTGELFF.

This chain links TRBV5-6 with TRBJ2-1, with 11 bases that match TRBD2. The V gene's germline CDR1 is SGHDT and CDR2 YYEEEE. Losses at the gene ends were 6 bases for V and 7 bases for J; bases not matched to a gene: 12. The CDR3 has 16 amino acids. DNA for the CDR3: TGTGCCAGCATCAGGATGGTTACTAGCGGGAGAAATGAGCAGTTCTTC. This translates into CASIRMVTSGRNEQFF.

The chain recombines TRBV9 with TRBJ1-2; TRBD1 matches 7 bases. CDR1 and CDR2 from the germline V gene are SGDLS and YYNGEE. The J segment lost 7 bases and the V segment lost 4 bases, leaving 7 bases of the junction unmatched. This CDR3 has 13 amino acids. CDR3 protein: CASSPEGTAGYTF. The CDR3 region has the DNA TGTGCCAGCAGCCCCGAAGGGACAGCTGGCTACACCTTC.

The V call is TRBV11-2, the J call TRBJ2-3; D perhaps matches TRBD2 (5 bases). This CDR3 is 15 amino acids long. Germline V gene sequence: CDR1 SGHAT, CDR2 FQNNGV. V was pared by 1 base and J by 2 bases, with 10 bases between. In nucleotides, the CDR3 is TGTGCCAGCAGCTTAGGGACTGGATTCACAGATACGCAGTATTTT. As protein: CASSLGTGFTDTQYF.

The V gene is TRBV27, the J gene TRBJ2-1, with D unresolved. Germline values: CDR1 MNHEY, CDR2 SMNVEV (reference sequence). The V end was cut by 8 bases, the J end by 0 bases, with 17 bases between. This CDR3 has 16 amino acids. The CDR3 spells CASLKSRSSSYNEQFF. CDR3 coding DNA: TGTGCCAGCCTAAAGAGTCGGTCGAGCTCCTACAATGAGCAGTTCTTC.

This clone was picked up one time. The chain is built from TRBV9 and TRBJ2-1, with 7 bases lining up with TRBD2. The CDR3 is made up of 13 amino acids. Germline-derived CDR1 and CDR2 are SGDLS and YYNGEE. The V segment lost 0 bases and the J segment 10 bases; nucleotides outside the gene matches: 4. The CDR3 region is CASSVAAGREQFF. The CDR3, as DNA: TGTGCCAGCAGCGTAGCTGCCGGGAGGGAGCAGTTCTTC.

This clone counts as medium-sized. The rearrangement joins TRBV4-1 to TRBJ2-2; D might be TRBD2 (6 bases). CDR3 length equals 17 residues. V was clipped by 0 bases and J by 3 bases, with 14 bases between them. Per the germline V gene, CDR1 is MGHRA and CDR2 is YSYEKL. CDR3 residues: CASSQDGRGWDTGELFF. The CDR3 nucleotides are TGCGCCAGCAGCCAAGATGGCCGGGGGTGGGACACCGGGGAGCTGTTTTTT.

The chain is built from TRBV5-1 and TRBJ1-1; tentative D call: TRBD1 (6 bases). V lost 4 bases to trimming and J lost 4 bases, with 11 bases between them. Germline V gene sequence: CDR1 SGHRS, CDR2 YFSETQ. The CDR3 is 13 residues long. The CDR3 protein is CASSPQGFTEAFF. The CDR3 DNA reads TGCGCCAGCAGCCCTCAGGGGTTCACTGAAGCTTTCTTT.

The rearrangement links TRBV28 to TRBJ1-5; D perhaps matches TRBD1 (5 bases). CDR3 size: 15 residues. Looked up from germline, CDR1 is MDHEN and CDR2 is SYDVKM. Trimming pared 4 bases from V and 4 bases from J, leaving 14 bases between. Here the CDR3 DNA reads TGTGCCAGCAGTTCTAATCTAGGGGTGAATCAGCCCCAGCATTTT. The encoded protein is CASSSNLGVNQPQHF.

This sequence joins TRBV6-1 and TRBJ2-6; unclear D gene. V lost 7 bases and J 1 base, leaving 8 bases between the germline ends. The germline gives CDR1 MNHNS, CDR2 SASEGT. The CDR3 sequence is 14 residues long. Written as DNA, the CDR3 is TGTGCCAGCACGTCCGAGTCTGGGGCCAACGTCCTGACTTTC. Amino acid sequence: CASTSESGANVLTF.

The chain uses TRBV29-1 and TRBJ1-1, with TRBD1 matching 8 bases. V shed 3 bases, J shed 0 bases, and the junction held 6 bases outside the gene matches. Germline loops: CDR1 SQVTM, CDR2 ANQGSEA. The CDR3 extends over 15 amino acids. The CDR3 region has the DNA TGCAGCGTTGAGGGCAGGGGGCCTTTGAACACTGAAGCTTTCTTT. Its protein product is CSVEGRGPLNTEAFF.

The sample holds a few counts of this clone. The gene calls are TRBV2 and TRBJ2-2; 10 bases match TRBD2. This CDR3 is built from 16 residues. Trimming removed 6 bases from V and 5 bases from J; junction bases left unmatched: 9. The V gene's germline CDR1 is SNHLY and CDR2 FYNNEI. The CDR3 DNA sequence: TGTGCCAGCAGGGTAGTAGCGGGAGGTGGAACCGGGGAGCTGTTTTTT. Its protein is CASRVVAGGGTGELFF.

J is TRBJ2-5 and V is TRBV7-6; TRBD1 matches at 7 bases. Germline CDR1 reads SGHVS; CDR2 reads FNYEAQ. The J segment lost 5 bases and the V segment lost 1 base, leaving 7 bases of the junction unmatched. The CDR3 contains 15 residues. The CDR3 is CASSLGVGQWETQYF. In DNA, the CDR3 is TGTGCCAGCAGCTTAGGGGTGGGACAGTGGGAGACCCAGTACTTC.

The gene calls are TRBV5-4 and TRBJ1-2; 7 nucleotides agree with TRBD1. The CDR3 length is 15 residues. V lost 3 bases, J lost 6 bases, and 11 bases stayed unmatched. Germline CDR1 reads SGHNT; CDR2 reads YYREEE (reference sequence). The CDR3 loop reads CASSWETGIEDGYTF. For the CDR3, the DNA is TGTGCCAGCAGCTGGGAGACAGGGATAGAGGATGGCTACACCTTC.

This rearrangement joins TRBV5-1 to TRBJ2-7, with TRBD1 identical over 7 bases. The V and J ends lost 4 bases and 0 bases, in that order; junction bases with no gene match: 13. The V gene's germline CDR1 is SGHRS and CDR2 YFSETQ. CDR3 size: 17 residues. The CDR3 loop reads CASSPTLLTGVSYEQYF. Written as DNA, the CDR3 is TGCGCCAGCAGCCCGACGCTCCTCACAGGGGTCTCCTACGAGCAGTACTTC.

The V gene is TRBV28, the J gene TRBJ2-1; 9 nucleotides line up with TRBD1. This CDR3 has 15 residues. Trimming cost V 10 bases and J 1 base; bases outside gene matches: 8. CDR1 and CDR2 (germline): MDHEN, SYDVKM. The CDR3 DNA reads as TGTGCCACCCAACCTGACAGGGGGTCCTACAATGAGCAGTTCTTC. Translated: CATQPDRGSYNEQFF.

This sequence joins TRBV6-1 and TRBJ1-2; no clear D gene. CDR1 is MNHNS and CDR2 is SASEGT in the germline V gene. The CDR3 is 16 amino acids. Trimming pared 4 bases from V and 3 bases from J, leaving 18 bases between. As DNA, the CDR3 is TGTGCCAGCAGTGTTCGTCGAGCAGGAATGGACTATGGCTACACCTTC. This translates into CASSVRRAGMDYGYTF.

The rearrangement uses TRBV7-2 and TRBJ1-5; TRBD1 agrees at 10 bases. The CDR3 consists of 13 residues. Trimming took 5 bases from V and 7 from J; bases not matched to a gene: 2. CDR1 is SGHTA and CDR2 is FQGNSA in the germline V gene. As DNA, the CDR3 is TGTGCCAGCAGCCCGGACAGGGGGCAGCCCCAGCATTTT. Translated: CASSPDRGQPQHF.

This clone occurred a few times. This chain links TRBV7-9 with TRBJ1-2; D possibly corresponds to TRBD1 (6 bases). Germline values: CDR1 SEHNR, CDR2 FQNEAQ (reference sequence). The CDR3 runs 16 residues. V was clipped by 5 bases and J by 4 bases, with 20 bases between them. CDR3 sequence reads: CASSPGGAREFYGYTF. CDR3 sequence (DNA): TGTGCCAGCAGCCCCGGGGGGGCCAGGGAGTTCTATGGCTACACCTTC.

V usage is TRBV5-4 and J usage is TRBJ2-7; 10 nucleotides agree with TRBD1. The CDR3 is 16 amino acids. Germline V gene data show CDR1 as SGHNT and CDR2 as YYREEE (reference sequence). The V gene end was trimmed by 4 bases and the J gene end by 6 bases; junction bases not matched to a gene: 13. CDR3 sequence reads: CASSRTLTGGGGEQYF. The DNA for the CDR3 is TGTGCCAGCAGCCGGACCCTGACAGGGGGCGGCGGCGAGCAGTACTTC.

The CDR3 nucleotides are TGTGCCAGCAGTGACTCTGGTTCGTCGGGGTGGAATGAGCAGTTCTTC. This gives the protein CASSDSGSSGWNEQFF. The rearrangement uses TRBV6-4 and TRBJ2-1, with TRBD2 as a possible D gene (5 bases). This CDR3 spans 16 amino acids. V lost 0 bases, J lost 7 bases, and 16 bases lay in between. Germline-derived CDR1 and CDR2 are MRHNA and SNTAGT.

The CDR3 coding sequence is TGTGCCAGCAGCTCAAGGGGACAGGGACGCTATGGCTACACCTTC. This sequence encodes CASSSRGQGRYGYTF. The genes are TRBV5-8 and TRBJ1-2; the match to TRBD1 covers 9 bases. The CDR3 has 15 residues. J was trimmed by 4 bases and V by 3 bases; bases with no gene match: 7. Germline V gene lookup returns CDR1 SGHTS and CDR2 YDEGEE.

Here the CDR3 DNA reads TGTGCCAGCAGTTACCACGGACAGGGGACTGAAGCTTTCTTT. Protein product: CASSYHGQGTEAFF. The rearrangement joins TRBV6-5 to TRBJ1-1, with TRBD1 identical over 9 bases. V trimming: 2 bases; J trimming: 5 bases; junction bases outside the gene matches: 3. The CDR3 is 14 residues long. Germline-derived CDR1 and CDR2 are MNHEY and SVGAGI.

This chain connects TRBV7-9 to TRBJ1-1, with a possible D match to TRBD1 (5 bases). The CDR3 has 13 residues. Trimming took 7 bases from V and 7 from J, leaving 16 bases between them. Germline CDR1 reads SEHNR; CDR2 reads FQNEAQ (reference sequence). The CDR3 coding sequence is TGTGCCAGCACATCTTATGGGGGGTTTGAAGCTTTCTTT. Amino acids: CASTSYGGFEAFF.